A single sample is the source of the 20 T cell receptor beta chains below, sequenced in a study of healthy donors' naive CD4 and CD8 T cells. A linear amplification protocol produced the TCR libraries from roughly 550 ng of total RNA. From the reads, TCRdb called clonotypes with MiXCR, one entry per CDR3 protein. This table holds some 190,000 distinct CDR3 sequences, around 70% found once. The specimen was naive CD4+ and CD8+ T cells sorted from blood, pooled from several donors. The receptors were sampled from a pool of human donors in good health; the sample pools cells from several healthy donors.

This chain joins TRBV5-1 and TRBJ1-6; the D gene is possibly TRBD1 (5 bases). Germline CDR1 SGHRS, CDR2 YFSETQ. This CDR3 contains 15 residues. V was trimmed by 2 bases and J by 5 bases, leaving 11 bases between them. CDR3 region: CASSFIGQDNSPLHF. The CDR3 DNA sequence: TGCGCCAGCAGCTTCATAGGACAAGATAATTCACCCCTCCACTTT.

The genes are TRBV29-1 and TRBJ1-1; D is ambiguous. Trimming took 5 bases from V and 1 from J, leaving 5 bases between them. The CDR3 sequence is 11 residues long. Looked up from germline, CDR1 is SQVTM and CDR2 is ANQGSEA. This CDR3 reads CSVLRNTEAFF. CDR3 DNA sequence: TGCAGCGTTCTCAGGAACACTGAAGCTTTCTTT.

The chain combines TRBV27 with TRBJ2-7; D is ambiguous. Germline values: CDR1 MNHEY, CDR2 SMNVEV (reference sequence). This CDR3 spans 13 amino acids. The V end was cut by 5 bases, the J end by 0 bases, with 8 bases between. The CDR3 spells CASSLKISYEQYF. The CDR3 DNA is TGTGCCAGCAGTCTCAAGATCTCCTACGAGCAGTACTTC.

There are a few counts of this clonotype. This sequence joins TRBV27 and TRBJ1-2, with 7 bases identical to TRBD1. With 8 bases clipped from V and 6 bases from J, the junction kept 15 bases outside the gene matches. This CDR3 has 15 amino acids. Germline V CDR1 and CDR2: MNHEY, SMNVEV (reference sequence). The CDR3 DNA is TGTGCCAGCGGACACGACCTCGGGACAGCCAATGGCTACACCTTC. Translated, it gives CASGHDLGTANGYTF.

The rearrangement uses TRBV27 and TRBJ1-1, with D hard to call. CDR3 size: 13 residues. Trimming took 3 bases from V and 1 from J, leaving 6 bases between them. The germline V gene has CDR1 MNHEY and CDR2 SMNVEV (reference sequence). In DNA, the CDR3 is TGTGCCAGCAGTTTGAAACAGAACACTGAAGCTTTCTTT. This gives the protein CASSLKQNTEAFF.

V usage is TRBV5-1 and J usage is TRBJ2-1, with 9 positions matching TRBD1. With V trimmed by 4 bases and J by 4 bases, 6 bases remained unmatched. The CDR3 contains 15 residues. Germline V lookup: CDR1 SGHRS, CDR2 YFSETQ. The DNA for the CDR3 is TGCGCCAGCAGCGCGGGACAGGGAACATACAATGAGCAGTTCTTC. Translated, it gives CASSAGQGTYNEQFF.

The chain links TRBV7-8 to TRBJ2-3; D unclear. The CDR3 runs to 15 residues. Trimming shortened V by 1 base and J by 1 base, and 9 bases separated the two germline ends. Germline loops: CDR1 SGHVS, CDR2 FQNEAQ. The CDR3 region is CASSLEGPGTDTQYF. The CDR3 nucleotides read TGTGCCAGCAGCTTAGAAGGTCCGGGCACAGATACGCAGTATTTT.

The table lists this clonotype with a few counts. This chain connects TRBV6-5 to TRBJ2-2; D may correspond to TRBD1 or TRBD2 (5 bases each). V was cut by 2 bases and J by 4 bases, with 5 bases left in between. The CDR3 sequence is 13 residues long. Germline V gives CDR1 MNHEY, CDR2 SVGAGI. This chain's CDR3 is CASSYGGTGELFF. CDR3 DNA sequence: TGTGCCAGCAGTTACGGGGGCACCGGGGAGCTGTTTTTT.

This rearrangement joins TRBV20-1 to TRBJ1-5; D is ambiguous. Germline CDR1 DFQATT, CDR2 SNEGSKA (reference sequence). The CDR3 consists of 15 residues. Trimming left V 1 base short and J 3 bases short, with 13 bases between. The CDR3 nucleotides read TGCAGTGCTAGAGTGACTCTTGGTCACAATCAGCCCCAGCATTTT. Amino acids: CSARVTLGHNQPQHF.

The chain is built from TRBV21-1 and TRBJ2-1. TRBV21-1 is annotated as a pseudogene. This CDR3 has 16 residues. The CDR3 here is CASSYRPLWAYNEQFF. CDR3 DNA sequence: TGTGCCAGCAGCTACCGACCACTGTGGGCTTACAATGAGCAGTTCTTC.

This clonotype has just a few counts. The rearrangement links TRBV29-1 to TRBJ1-1; perhaps TRBD1 as D (5 bases). V lost 6 bases and J lost 0, with 11 bases in between. The CDR3 is 13 amino acids. Germline lookup yields CDR1 SQVTM and CDR2 ANQGSEA. DNA of the CDR3: TGCAGCGTGGATGGCAGGGTGAACACTGAAGCTTTCTTT. This encodes CSVDGRVNTEAFF. Using reference TRBV29-1 and TRBJ1-1 for the parts outside the CDR3, the full variable domain is SAVISQKPSRDICQRGTSLTIQCQVDSQVTMMFWYRQQPGQSLTLIATANQGSEATYESGFVIDKFPISRPNLTFSTLTVSNMSPEDSSIYLCSVDGRVNTEAFFGQGTRLTVV.

The rearrangement uses TRBV2 and TRBJ1-5; maybe TRBD1 (6 bases). Germline V gene sequence: CDR1 SNHLY, CDR2 FYNNEI. The CDR3 totals 15 residues. V was cut by 4 bases and J by 1 base, with 11 bases left in between. This CDR3 is CASSVRGVSNQPQHF. CDR3 coding DNA: TGTGCCAGCAGTGTCAGGGGCGTGAGCAATCAGCCCCAGCATTTT.

V usage is TRBV11-2 and J usage is TRBJ2-2; no clear D gene. Germline V CDR1 and CDR2: SGHAT, FQNNGV. V was clipped by 5 bases and J by 5 bases, with 9 bases between them. The CDR3 loop spans 13 amino acids. Written as DNA, the CDR3 is TGTGCCAGCAGCCCCTCTTCGACCGGGGAGCTGTTTTTT. Encoded protein: CASSPSSTGELFF.

The chain employs TRBV6-2 or TRBV6-3 and TRBJ1-2; TRBD1 agrees at 8 bases. CDR1 and CDR2 (germline): MNHEY, SVGEGT. The CDR3 consists of 14 residues. With 5 bases clipped from V and 8 bases from J, the junction kept 10 bases outside the gene matches. The CDR3 DNA follows: TGTGCCAGCAGTAACCCAGGGGGCGCGGCAGGCTACACCTTC. Protein product: CASSNPGGAAGYTF.

This clonotype was counted a few times. The CDR3 bases are TGTGCCAGCAGTGAGTTGACAGGGGCCTTCGAGACCCAGTACTTC. Amino acids: CASSELTGAFETQYF. The chain is built from TRBV2 and TRBJ2-5; 8 bases agree with TRBD1. This CDR3 contains 15 residues. The germline V gene has CDR1 SNHLY and CDR2 FYNNEI. V trimming: 3 bases; J trimming: 5 bases; junction bases outside the gene matches: 8.

The gene calls are TRBV6-5 and TRBJ1-2; the D gene is possibly TRBD1 (5 bases). This CDR3 region has 15 residues. V gave up 5 bases and J gave up 1 base, with 14 bases separating them. Germline CDR1 MNHEY, CDR2 SVGAGI. CDR3 nucleotides: TGTGCCAGCAGTCGACGAGGGGACCGTAACTATGGCTACACCTTC. The encoded protein is CASSRRGDRNYGYTF.

This clonotype appeared a single time. This chain joins TRBV20-1 and TRBJ2-7; D not resolved. Germline V gene lookup returns CDR1 DFQATT and CDR2 SNEGSKA (reference sequence). The V gene lost 5 bases and the J gene lost 2 bases, with 13 bases spanning the gap. The CDR3 is made up of 13 amino acids. The CDR3 nucleotides are TGCAGTGCTCAAGACTTTACCACCTACGAGCAGTACTTC. This gives the protein CSAQDFTTYEQYF.

This clonotype was observed a few times. V gene TRBV29-1 combines with J gene TRBJ2-3, with D tentatively TRBD1 or TRBD2 (5 bases each). V lost 8 bases and J 2 bases, leaving 14 bases between the germline ends. Per germline, CDR1 SQVTM and CDR2 ANQGSEA. The CDR3 runs 13 residues. The CDR3 bases are TGCAGCCTACGGGACGGATACACAGATACGCAGTATTTT. Protein: CSLRDGYTDTQYF.

The V gene is TRBV7-8, the J gene TRBJ2-7, with TRBD2 matching 13 bases. With V trimmed by 5 bases and J by 2 bases, 3 bases remained unmatched. Germline lookup yields CDR1 SGHVS and CDR2 FQNEAQ. There are 15 residues in the CDR3. The DNA of the CDR3 is TGTGCCAGCAGCAGTGGGACTAGCGGGACCTACGAGCAGTACGTC. Amino acids: CASSSGTSGTYEQYV.

The rearrangement joins TRBV6-6 to TRBJ1-2, with 10 positions matching TRBD1. The CDR3 sequence is 15 residues long. V trimming: 6 bases; J trimming: 7 bases; junction bases outside the gene matches: 11. Germline-derived CDR1 and CDR2 are MNHNY and SVGAGI (reference sequence). The CDR3 DNA sequence: TGTGCCAGCAGATCCCCCAACCGGGACAGGGGTGGCTACACCTTC. Amino acid sequence: CASRSPNRDRGGYTF.